This T cell receptor beta chain was observed in a study of CD8+ T cells in alopecia areata. Study-level background: Tofacitinib exposure lasted 6 to 18 months, followed by 6 months off drug. Study-level findings and limits: Especially in alopecia totalis/universalis, lesional scalp showed greater clonality than normal scalp did.

cDNA serving as the sequencing template came from extracted, reverse transcribed RNA. Repertoires were generated with immunoSEQ multiplex PCR, while TCRdb's copy carries only in-frame clones and drops some. The sample has about 56,000 clones, almost 97% seen once. V lost 11 bases and J lost 10, with 15 bases in between. Germline V gene data show CDR1 as MNHNS and CDR2 as SASEGT. This CDR3 comprises 11 residues. About this clone: Its antigen is not identified.

Alopecia areata patients gave lesional scalp punch biopsies and peripheral blood samples. The rearrangement links TRBV6-1 to TRBJ2-1, with D maybe TRBD2 (5 bases). Sequences were derived from CD8+ T cells sorted from blood, sampled at week 0. The receptor's source is a human donor with alopecia areata. CDR3 loop: CAVAHSSEQFF. The CDR3, as DNA: TGTGCCGTGGCCCACTCTAGCGAGCAGTTCTTC.